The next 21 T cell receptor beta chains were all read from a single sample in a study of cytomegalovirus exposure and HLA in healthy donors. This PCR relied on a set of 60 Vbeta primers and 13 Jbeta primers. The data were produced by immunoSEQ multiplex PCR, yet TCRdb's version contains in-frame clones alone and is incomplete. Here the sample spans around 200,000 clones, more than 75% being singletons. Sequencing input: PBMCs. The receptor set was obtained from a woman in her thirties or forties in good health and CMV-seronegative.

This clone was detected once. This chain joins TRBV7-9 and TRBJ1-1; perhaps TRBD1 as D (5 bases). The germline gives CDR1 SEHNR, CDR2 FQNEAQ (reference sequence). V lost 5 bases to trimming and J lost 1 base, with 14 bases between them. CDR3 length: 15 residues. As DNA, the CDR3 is TGTGCCAGCAGCCCCGGGGGGGGGACGAACACTGAAGCTTTCTTT. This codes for CASSPGGGTNTEAFF.

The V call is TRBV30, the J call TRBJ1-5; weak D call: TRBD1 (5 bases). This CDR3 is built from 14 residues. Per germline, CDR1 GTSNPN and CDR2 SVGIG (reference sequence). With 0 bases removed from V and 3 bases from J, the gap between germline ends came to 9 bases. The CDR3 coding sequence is TGTGCCTGGAGTGTGTCAGGGCTCAATCAGCCCCAGCATTTT. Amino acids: CAWSVSGLNQPQHF.

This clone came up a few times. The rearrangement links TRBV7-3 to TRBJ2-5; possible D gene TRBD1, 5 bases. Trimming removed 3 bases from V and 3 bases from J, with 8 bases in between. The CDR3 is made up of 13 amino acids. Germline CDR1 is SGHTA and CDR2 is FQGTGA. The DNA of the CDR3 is TGTGCCAGCAGCTTTGGCAGGGAAGAGACCCAGTACTTC. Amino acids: CASSFGREETQYF.

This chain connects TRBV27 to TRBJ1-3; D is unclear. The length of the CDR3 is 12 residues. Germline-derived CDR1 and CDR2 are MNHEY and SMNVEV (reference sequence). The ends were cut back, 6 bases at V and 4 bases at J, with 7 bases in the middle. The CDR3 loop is CASSGEGNTIYF. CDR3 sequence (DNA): TGTGCCAGCAGCGGGGAAGGAAACACCATATATTTT.

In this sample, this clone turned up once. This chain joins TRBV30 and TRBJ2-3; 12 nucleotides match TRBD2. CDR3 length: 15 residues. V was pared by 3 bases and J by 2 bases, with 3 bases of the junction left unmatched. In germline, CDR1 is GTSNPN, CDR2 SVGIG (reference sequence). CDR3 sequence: CAWRGLAGATDTQYF. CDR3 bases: TGTGCCTGGAGGGGACTAGCGGGCGCCACAGATACGCAGTATTTT.

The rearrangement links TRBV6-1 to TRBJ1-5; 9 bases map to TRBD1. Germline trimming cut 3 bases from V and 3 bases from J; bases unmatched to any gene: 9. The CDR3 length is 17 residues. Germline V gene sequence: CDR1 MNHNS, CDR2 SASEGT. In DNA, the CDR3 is TGTGCCAGCAGTGATACAGGGGGCCCCTTTTTCAATCAGCCCCAGCATTTT. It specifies CASSDTGGPFFNQPQHF.

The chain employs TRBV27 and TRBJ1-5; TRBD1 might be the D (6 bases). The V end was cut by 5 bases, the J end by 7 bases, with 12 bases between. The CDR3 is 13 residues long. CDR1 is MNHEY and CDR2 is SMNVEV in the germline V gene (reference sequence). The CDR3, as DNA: TGTGCCAGCAGTAGCAGGGGCCTACAGCCCCAGCATTTT. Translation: CASSSRGLQPQHF.

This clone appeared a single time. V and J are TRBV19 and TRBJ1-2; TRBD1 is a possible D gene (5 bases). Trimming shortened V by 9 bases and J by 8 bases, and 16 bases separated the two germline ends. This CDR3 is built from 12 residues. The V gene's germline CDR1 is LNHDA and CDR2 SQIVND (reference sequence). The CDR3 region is CASSQGAWGYTF. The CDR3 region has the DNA TGTGCCAGCAGTCAAGGGGCTTGGGGCTACACCTTC.

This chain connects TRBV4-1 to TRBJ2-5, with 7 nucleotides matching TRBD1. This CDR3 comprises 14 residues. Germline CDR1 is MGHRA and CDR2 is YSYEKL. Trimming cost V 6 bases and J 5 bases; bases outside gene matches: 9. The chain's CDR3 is CASRKTGFGETQYF. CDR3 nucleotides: TGCGCCAGCAGGAAGACAGGGTTTGGGGAGACCCAGTACTTC.

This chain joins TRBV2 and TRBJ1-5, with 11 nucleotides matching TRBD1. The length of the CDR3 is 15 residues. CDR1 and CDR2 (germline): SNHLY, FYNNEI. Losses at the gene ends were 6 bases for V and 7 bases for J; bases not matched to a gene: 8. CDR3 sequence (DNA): TGTGCCAGCAGGTCGGACAGGGGGCGTCGGCAGCCCCAGCATTTT. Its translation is CASRSDRGRRQPQHF.

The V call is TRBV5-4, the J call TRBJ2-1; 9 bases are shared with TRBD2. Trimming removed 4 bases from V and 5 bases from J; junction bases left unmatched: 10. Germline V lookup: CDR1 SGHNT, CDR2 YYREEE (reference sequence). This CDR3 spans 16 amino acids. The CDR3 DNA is TGTGCCAGCAGCCGAATCGGACTAGCGCAACACAATGAGCAGTTCTTC. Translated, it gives CASSRIGLAQHNEQFF.

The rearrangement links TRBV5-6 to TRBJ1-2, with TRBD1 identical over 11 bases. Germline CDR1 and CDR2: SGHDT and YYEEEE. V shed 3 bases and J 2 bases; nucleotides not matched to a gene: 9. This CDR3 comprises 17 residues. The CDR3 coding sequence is TGTGCCAGCAGCTCCATGACCGGGACAGGGGGGAACTATGGCTACACCTTC. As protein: CASSSMTGTGGNYGYTF.

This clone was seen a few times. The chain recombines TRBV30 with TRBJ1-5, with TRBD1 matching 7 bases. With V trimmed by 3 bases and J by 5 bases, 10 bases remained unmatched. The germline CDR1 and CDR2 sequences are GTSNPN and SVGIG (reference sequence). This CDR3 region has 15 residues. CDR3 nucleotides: TGTGCCTGGAGCGTGGACCGGGACAGACATCAGCCCCAGCATTTT. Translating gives CAWSVDRDRHQPQHF.

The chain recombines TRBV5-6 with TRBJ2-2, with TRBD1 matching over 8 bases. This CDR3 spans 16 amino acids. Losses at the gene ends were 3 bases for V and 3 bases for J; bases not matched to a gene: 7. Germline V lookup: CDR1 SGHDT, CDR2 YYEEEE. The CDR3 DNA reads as TGTGCCAGCAGCTCCCTCGGACAGGGCGACACCGGGGAGCTGTTTTTT. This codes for CASSSLGQGDTGELFF.

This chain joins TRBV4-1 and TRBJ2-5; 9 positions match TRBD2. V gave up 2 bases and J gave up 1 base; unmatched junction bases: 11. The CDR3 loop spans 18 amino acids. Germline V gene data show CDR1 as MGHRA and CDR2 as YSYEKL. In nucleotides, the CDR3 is TGCGCCAGCAGCCAACTGGTAGCGGGAGTCAGGTTCCAAGAGACCCAGTACTTC. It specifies CASSQLVAGVRFQETQYF.

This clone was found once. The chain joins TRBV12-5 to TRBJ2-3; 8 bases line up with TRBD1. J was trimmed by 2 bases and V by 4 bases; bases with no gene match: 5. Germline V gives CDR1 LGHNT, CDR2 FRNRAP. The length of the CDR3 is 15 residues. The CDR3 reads CASGSGTGPTDTQYF. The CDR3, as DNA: TGTGCTAGTGGTTCCGGGACAGGCCCCACAGATACGCAGTATTTT.

The CDR3 protein is CASSLGTSTDTQYF. The CDR3 DNA reads TGTGCCAGCAGCTTAGGTACAAGCACAGATACGCAGTATTTT. The chain is built from TRBV7-9 and TRBJ2-3; D unclear. V dropped 1 base and J dropped 0 bases, with 5 bases sitting between them. The germline gives CDR1 SEHNR, CDR2 FQNEAQ (reference sequence). This CDR3 has 14 residues.

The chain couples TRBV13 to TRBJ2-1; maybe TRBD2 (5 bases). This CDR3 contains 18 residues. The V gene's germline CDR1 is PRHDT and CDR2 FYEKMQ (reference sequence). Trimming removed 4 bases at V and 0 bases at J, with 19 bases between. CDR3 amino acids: CASSSVTLAPSSYNEQFF. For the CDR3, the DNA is TGTGCCAGCAGCTCCGTCACTTTAGCGCCAAGCTCCTACAATGAGCAGTTCTTC.

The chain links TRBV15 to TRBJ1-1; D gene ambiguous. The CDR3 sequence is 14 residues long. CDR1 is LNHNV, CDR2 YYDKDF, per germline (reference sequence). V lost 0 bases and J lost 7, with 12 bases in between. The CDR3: CATSRDPSGVEAFF. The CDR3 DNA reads TGTGCCACCAGCAGAGATCCGTCGGGTGTTGAAGCTTTCTTT. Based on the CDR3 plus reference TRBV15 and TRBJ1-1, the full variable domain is DAMVIQNPRYQVTQFGKPVTLSCSQTLNHNVMYWYQQKSSQAPKLLFHYYDKDFNNEADTPDNFQSRRPNTSFCFLDIRSPGLGDTAMYLCATSRDPSGVEAFFGQGTRLTVV.

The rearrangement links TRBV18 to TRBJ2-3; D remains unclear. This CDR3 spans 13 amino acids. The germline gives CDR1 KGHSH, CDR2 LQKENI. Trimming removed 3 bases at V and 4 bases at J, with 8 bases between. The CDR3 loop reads CASSPLVADTQYF. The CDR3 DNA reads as TGTGCCAGCTCACCCCTAGTGGCAGATACGCAGTATTTT.

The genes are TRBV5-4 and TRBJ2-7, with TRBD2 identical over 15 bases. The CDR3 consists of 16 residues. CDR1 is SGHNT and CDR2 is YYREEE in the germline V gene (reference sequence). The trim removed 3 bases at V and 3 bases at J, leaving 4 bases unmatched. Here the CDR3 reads CASSSGTSGRIYEQYF. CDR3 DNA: TGTGCCAGCAGCTCGGGGACTAGCGGGAGGATCTACGAGCAGTACTTC. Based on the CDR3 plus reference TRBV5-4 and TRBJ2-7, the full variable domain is ETGVTQSPTHLIKTRGQQVTLRCSSQSGHNTVSWYQQALGQGPQFIFQYYREEENGRGNFPPRFSGLQFPNYSSELNVNALELDDSALYLCASSSGTSGRIYEQYFGPGTRLTVT.